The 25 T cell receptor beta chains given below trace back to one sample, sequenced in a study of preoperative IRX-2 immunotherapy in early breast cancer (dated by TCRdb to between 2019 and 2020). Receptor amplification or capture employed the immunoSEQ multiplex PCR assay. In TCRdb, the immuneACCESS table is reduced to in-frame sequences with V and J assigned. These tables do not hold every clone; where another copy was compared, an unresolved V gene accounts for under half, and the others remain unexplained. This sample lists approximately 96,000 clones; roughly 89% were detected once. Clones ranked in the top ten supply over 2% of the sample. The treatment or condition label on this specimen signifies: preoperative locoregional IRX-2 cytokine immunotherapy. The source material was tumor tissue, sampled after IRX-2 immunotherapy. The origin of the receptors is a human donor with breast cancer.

The CDR3 DNA reads TGTGCCAGAAGCAGGAGGGGGCCGGACACTGAAGCTTTCTTT. Protein sequence: CARSRRGPDTEAFF. The genes are TRBV7-1 and TRBJ1-1; 7 nucleotides line up with TRBD1. TRBV7-1 is marked as an open reading frame, function uncertain. Germline trimming cut 9 bases from V and 3 bases from J; bases unmatched to any gene: 10. The CDR3 totals 14 residues.

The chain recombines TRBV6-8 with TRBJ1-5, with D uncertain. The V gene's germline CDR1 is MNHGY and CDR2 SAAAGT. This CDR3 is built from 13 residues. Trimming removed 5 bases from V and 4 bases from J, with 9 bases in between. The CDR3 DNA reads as TGTGCCAGCAGTGTTGACGGGAATCAGCCCCAGCATTTT. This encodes CASSVDGNQPQHF.

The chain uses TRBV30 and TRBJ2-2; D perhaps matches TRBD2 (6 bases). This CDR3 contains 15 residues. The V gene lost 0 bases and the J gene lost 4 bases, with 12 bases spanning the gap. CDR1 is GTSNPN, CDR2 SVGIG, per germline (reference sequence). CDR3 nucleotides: TGTGCCTGGAGTGTACTAGCCAGAACCACCGGGGAGCTGTTTTTT. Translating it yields CAWSVLARTTGELFF.

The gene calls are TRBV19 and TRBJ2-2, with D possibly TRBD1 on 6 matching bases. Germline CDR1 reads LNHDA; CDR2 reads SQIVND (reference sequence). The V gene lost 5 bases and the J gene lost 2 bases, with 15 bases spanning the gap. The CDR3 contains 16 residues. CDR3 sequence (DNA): TGTGCCAGTAGTGCCCGCCCAGGGGCTAACACCGGGGAGCTGTTTTTT. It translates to CASSARPGANTGELFF.

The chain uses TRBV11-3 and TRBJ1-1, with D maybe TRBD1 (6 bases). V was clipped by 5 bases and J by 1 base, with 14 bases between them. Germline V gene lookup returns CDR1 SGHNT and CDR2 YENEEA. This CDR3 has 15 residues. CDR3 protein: CASSIYRAGNTEAFF. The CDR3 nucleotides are TGTGCCAGCAGCATTTACAGGGCTGGGAACACTGAAGCTTTCTTT.

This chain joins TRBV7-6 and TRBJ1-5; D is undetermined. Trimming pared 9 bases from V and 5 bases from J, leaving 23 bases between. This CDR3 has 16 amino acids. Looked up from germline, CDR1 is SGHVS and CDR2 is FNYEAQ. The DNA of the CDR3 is TGTGCCAGAAGTCCACCGGCCTGGAGCATGTATCAGCCCCAGCATTTT. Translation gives CARSPPAWSMYQPQHF.

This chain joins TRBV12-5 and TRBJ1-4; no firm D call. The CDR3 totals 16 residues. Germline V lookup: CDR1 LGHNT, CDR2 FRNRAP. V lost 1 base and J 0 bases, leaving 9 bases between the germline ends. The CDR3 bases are TGTGCTAGTGGTTTGGGAACAGCTACAACTAATGAAAAACTGTTTTTT. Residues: CASGLGTATTNEKLFF.

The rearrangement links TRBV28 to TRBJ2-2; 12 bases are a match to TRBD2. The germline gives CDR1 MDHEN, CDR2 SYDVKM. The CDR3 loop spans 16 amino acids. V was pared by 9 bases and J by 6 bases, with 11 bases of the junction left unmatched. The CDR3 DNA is TGTGCCAGTCAAGGACTAGCGGGGCCTAGGTCCGGGGAGCTGTTTTTT. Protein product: CASQGLAGPRSGELFF.

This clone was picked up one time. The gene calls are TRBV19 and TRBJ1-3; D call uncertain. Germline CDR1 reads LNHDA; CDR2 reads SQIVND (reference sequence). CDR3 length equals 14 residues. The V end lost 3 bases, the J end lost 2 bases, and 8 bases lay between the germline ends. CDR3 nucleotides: TGTGCCAGTAGTATGTCGTCAGCTGGAAACACCATATATTTT. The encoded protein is CASSMSSAGNTIYF.

This chain's CDR3 is CASKNIAGSSYNEQFF. The CDR3 DNA sequence: TGTGCCAGCAAGAATATAGCGGGGAGCTCCTACAATGAGCAGTTCTTC. This chain connects TRBV6-8 to TRBJ2-1; 8 nucleotides match TRBD2. The CDR3 has 16 residues. The J segment lost 0 bases and the V segment lost 7 bases, leaving 8 bases of the junction unmatched. CDR1 is MNHGY and CDR2 is SAAAGT in the germline V gene.

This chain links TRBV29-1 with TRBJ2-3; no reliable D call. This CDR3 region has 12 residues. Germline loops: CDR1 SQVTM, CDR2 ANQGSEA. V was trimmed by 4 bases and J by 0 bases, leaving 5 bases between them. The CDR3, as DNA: TGCAGCGTTGGGTTTAGCACAGATACGCAGTATTTT. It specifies CSVGFSTDTQYF.

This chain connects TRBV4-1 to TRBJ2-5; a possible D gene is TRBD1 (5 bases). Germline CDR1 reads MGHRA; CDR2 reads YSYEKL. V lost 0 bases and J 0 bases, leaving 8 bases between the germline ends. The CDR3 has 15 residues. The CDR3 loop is CASSQDRTHQETQYF. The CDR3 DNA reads TGCGCCAGCAGCCAAGATAGGACACACCAAGAGACCCAGTACTTC.

CDR3 amino acids: CASSQDWNYGYTF. The CDR3 DNA is TGCGCCAGCAGCCAAGATTGGAATTATGGCTACACCTTC. V is TRBV4-1 and J is TRBJ1-2, with no clear D. The CDR3 is 13 residues long. CDR1 is MGHRA, CDR2 YSYEKL, per germline. V lost 0 bases and J lost 5, with 7 bases in between.

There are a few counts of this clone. The DNA for the CDR3 is TGTGCCAGCACCGACGTCGGGGTAAAGACCCAGTACTTC. Its translation: CASTDVGVKTQYF. This chain links TRBV6-8 with TRBJ2-5; D is possibly TRBD2 (5 bases). The V end was cut by 7 bases, the J end by 6 bases, with 15 bases between. CDR1 is MNHGY and CDR2 is SAAAGT in the germline V gene. This CDR3 has 13 residues.

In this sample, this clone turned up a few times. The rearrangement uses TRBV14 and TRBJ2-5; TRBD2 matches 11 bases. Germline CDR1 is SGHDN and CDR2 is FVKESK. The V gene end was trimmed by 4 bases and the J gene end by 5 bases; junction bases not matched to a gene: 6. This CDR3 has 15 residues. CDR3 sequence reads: CASSPLAGARETQYF. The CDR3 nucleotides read TGTGCCAGCAGCCCACTAGCGGGGGCGCGGGAGACCCAGTACTTC.

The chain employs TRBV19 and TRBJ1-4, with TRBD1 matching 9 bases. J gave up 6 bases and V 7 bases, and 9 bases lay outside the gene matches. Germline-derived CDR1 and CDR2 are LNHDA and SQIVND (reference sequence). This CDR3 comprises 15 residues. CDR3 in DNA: TGTGCCAGTACCCCCCAGGACAGGGGTCATGAAAAACTGTTTTTT. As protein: CASTPQDRGHEKLFF.

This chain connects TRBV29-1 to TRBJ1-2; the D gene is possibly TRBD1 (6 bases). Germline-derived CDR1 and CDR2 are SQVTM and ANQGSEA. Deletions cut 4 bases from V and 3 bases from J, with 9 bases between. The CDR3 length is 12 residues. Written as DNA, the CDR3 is TGCAGCGTTGTAAACAGGGACTATGGCTACACCTTC. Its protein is CSVVNRDYGYTF.

CDR3 loop: CASTDRASYQPQHF. In DNA form, the CDR3 reads TGTGCCAGCACGGACAGGGCGAGCTATCAGCCCCAGCATTTT. The gene calls are TRBV28 and TRBJ1-5; 8 positions agree with TRBD1. Unmatched junction bases numbered 7, after V lost 7 bases and J lost 5 bases. Germline V gene sequence: CDR1 MDHEN, CDR2 SYDVKM. CDR3 size: 14 residues.

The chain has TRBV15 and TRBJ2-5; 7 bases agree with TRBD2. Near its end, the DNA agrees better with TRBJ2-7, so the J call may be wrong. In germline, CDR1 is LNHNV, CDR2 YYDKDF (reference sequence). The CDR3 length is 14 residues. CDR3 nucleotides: TGTGCCACCAGCAGGGGGGAGGGGTCCTACGAGCAGTACTTC. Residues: CATSRGEGSYEQYF.

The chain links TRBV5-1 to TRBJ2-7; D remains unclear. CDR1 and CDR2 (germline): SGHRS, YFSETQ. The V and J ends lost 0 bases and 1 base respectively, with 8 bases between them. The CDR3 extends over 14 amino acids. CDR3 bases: TGCGCCAGCAGCTTGGCCCCCGATTCCTACGAGCAGTACTTC. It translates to CASSLAPDSYEQYF.

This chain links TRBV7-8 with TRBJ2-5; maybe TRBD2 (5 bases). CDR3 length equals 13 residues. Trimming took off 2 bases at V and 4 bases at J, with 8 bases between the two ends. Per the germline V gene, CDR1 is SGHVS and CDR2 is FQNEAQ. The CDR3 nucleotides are TGTGCCAGCAGCTTATCTCGGGGAGAGACCCAGTACTTC. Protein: CASSLSRGETQYF. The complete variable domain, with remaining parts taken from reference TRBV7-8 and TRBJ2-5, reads GAGVSQSPRYKVAKRGQDVALRCDPISGHVSLFWYQQALGQGPEFLTYFQNEAQLDKSGLPSDRFFAERPEGSVSTLKIQRTQQEDSAVYLCASSLSRGETQYFGPGTRLLVL.

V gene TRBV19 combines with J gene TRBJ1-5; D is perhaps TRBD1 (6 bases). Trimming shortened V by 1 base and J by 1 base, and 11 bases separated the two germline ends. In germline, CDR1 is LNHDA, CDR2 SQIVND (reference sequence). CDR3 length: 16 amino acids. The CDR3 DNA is TGTGCCAGTAGTATAGGGGATGGACAGAGCAATCAGCCCCAGCATTTT. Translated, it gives CASSIGDGQSNQPQHF. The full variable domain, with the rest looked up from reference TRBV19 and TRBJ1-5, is DGGITQSPKYLFRKEGQNVTLSCEQNLNHDAMYWYRQDPGQGLRLIYYSQIVNDFQKGDIAEGYSVSREKKESFPLTVTSAQKNPTAFYLCASSIGDGQSNQPQHFGDGTRLSIL.

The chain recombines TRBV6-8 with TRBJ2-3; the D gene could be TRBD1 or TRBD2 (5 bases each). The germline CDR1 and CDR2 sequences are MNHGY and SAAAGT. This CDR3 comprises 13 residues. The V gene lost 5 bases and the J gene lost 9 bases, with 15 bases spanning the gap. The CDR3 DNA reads TGTGCCAGCAGTGACGAAGGATGGGGGACGCAGTATTTT. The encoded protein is CASSDEGWGTQYF.

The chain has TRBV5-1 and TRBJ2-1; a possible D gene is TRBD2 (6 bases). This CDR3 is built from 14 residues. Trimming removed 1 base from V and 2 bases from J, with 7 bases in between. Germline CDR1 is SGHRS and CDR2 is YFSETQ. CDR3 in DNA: TGCGCCAGCAGCTTGTCTAGCGCCTACAATGAGCAGTTCTTC. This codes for CASSLSSAYNEQFF.

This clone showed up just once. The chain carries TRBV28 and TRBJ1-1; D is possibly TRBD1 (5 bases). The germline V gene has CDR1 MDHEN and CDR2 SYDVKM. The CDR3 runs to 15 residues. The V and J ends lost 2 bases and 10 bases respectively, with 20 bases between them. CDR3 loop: CASSLTGTLANGAFF. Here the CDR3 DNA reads TGTGCCAGCAGTTTAACCGGGACCCTCGCGAACGGAGCTTTCTTT.